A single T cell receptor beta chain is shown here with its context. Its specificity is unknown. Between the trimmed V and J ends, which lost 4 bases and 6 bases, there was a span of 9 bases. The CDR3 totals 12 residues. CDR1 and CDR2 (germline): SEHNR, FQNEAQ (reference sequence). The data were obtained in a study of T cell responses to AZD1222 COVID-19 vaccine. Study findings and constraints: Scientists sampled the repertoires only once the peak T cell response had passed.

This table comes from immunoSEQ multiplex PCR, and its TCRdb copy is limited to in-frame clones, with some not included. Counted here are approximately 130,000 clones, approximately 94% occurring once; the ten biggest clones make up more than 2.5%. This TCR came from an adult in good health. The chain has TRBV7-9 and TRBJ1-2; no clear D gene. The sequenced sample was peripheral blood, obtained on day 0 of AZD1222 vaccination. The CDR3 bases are TGTGCCAGCAGCTGGCAGGAGGATGGCTACACCTTC. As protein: CASSWQEDGYTF.